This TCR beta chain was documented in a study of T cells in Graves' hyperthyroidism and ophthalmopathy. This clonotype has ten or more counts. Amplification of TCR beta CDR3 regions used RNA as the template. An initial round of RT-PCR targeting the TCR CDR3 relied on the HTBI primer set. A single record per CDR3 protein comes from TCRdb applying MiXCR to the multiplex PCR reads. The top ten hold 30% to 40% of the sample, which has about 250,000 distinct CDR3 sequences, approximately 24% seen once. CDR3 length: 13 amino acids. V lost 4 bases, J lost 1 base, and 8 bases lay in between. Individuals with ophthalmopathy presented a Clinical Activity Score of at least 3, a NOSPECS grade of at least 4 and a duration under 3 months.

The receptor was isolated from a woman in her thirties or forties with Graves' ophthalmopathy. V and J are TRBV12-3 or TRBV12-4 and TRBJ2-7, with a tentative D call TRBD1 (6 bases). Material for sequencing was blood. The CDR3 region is CASSYTGSYEQYF. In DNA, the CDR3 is TGTGCCAGCAGTTACACAGGGTCCTACGAGCAGTACTTC.